This T cell receptor (beta chain) was observed in a study of cytomegalovirus exposure and HLA in healthy donors. The CDR3 consists of 13 residues. Looked up from germline, CDR1 is MDHEN and CDR2 is SYDVKM. V lost 6 bases, J lost 1 base, and 3 bases stayed unmatched. Concerning this clone itself: Its antigen remains unknown.

The repertoire was sequenced with immunoSEQ multiplex PCR; TCRdb's copy has only in-frame clones and lacks some. The sample shows fewer than 350,000 clones, 88% of them seen only once. Study-wide points: Through in vitro validation, three CMV-associated chains were shown to be specific for CMV antigens. Cytomegalovirus-associated TCR beta chains were listed, numbering some 180.

The chain links TRBV28 to TRBJ2-7; 7 nucleotides align to TRBD2. The sequence was obtained from a woman between 18 and 29 years old in good health and CMV-seronegative. Sample: PBMCs. DNA of the CDR3: TGTGCCAGCAGGCTCGGGGGGTCCTACGAGCAGTACTTC. Amino acids: CASRLGGSYEQYF.